This T cell receptor beta chain is drawn from a study of shared clonotypes between healthy human individuals. Study-wide findings and caveats: Only a few donors were included, so the genetic and exposure-history diversity represented was limited.

The method was immunoSEQ multiplex PCR; TCRdb's version includes in-frame clones alone and lacks a portion of them. The data hold 2,500,000 or so clones, with 80% to 95% observed a single time. As regards this clone: Its antigen is unknown.

The CDR3 runs 16 residues. Germline CDR1 is SGHDN and CDR2 is FVKESK. The ends lost 2 bases at V and 0 bases at J; junction bases unmatched: 3. CD4+ cells yielded CD45RA+ naive and CD45RA-negative memory subsets. The chain carries TRBV14 and TRBJ1-4; 7 bases align to TRBD1. This TCR came from a man aged 18 to 29 in good health. Some clones in this sample may be carry-over from other donors' samples. Material for sequencing was naive CD4+ T cells from PBMCs. Regarding subset: CD45RA+ positively selected. CDR3 in DNA: TGTGCCAGCAGCCAACGGACAGGAGCAACTAATGAAAAACTGTTTTTT. This encodes CASSQRTGATNEKLFF. Based on the CDR3 plus reference TRBV14 and TRBJ1-4, the full variable domain is EAGVTQFPSHSVIEKGQTVTLRCDPISGHDNLYWYRRVMGKEIKFLLHFVKESKQDESGMPNNRFLAERTGGTYSTLKVQPAELEDSGVYFCASSQRTGATNEKLFFGSGTQLSVL.